This T cell receptor beta chain came from a study of blood T cell repertoires in COVID-19. Study in general: From T cells, B-cell-depleted T cells, or PBMCs came the material, which was cDNA or gDNA.

This CDR3 spans 11 amino acids. Germline CDR1 and CDR2: SQVTM and ANQGSEA. V lost 7 bases to trimming and J lost 10 bases; unmatched junction nucleotides: 8. In the authors' methods: Estimated nucleated cell counts came from reference gene primer amplification. Clones were read by immunoSEQ multiplex PCR, and TCRdb kept only the in-frame ones, dropping some. V and J calls and clone size are copied from that table; D and trimming were computed from the DNA. This sample yields approximately 40,000 clones, of which nearly 90% are seen a single time; roughly 5% belongs to the top ten. This clone showed up just a few times. Patients from Seattle were sampled longitudinally, starting during active infection.

The chain uses TRBV29-1 and TRBJ1-1, with 8 bases lining up with TRBD1. The specimen was peripheral blood. The receptor was isolated from a man in his 60s with COVID-19, enrolled during active disease. The CDR3, as DNA: TGCAGCGGCATAGGGACAGGAAGAGCTTTCTTT. Protein: CSGIGTGRAFF.